The entry that follows covers one T cell receptor beta chain sequence. The target of this receptor is not known. Within one base of it there is no much larger clone, and no base qualities were kept. This record belongs to a study of T cell responses to AZD1222 COVID-19 vaccine (dated by TCRdb to the early 2020s). Study-wide context: Because spike-specific TCR depth and breadth did not differ between the two schedules, AZD1222 recipients who got a second dose at roughly 4 weeks were pooled with those who got a second dose at roughly 12 weeks. A total of 230 or so trial participants underwent TCR sequencing, of whom 207 received two doses of AZD1222 and about 25 received two doses of the MenACWY control vaccine. Trial participants were enrolled by age into 18-55, 56-69 and 70-plus year subgroups, with 148, 28 and 57 TCR-sequenced participants respectively.

Broad study findings and their caveats: After two AZD1222 doses, both the breadth and the depth of spike-specific TCRs were significantly higher than at day 0 and than in MenACWY recipients. Conclusions about previously exposed vaccinees were limited because only six AZD1222 recipients were SARS-CoV-2 seropositive at baseline. Reportedly, close to half of the unique spike-specific TCRs recognized epitopes lying outside the regions that are mutated in the B.1.351 and B.1.1.7 variants. Because no day 14 peak-response samples were available, repertoires were characterized only after the peak T cell response. Most participants were white British and females outnumbered males, and the authors suggested that clonal diversity may have been underestimated. In the small 56-69-year group, the increase in depth fell short of significance, most likely because of low power. Vaccine-associated CD4 TCRs spanned the whole spike protein, with dominant responses in regions 160-218 and 743-854.

The CDR3 regions of human TCRbeta chains were analyzed by immunosequencing. Per the authors' processing: Repertoire TCRs were matched against a reference library of SARS-CoV-2-specific TCRs generated with the MIRA antigen-specificity platform. Breadth was defined as the fraction of unique TCRs that were SARS-CoV-2-associated, and depth was defined as the fraction of total T cells that were SARS-CoV-2-associated. Using the MIRA data, every spike-specific TCR was mapped to the spike region that the TCR reacted to and assigned to either a CD4 or a CD8 class. Log10-transformed breadth and depth values were compared by one-way ANOVA with Sidak's multiple comparisons tests. In TCRdb, the immuneACCESS table is reduced to in-frame sequences with V and J assigned. These tables do not hold every clone; where another copy was compared, an unresolved V gene accounts for under half, and the others remain unexplained. D and trimming were read from the DNA, whereas the V and J calls and clone size are those reported in that table. The table for this sample lists under 150,000 clones; 85% to 95% of them were counted only once. The ten largest account for over 2.5% of the sample.

Read against the paper, the sample's time point label means: baseline before first vaccination. Samples from vaccinated people were obtained from the UK trials COV001 and COV002, which included a single-blind randomized controlled phase 2/3 trial of AZD1222 (ChAdOx1 nCoV-19) in healthy adults. For TCRbeta chain sequencing, PBMC samples from trial participants were taken at day 0 and at day 28 after the second dose. Ends trimmed: V by 3 bases, J by 4 bases; bases unmatched to a gene: 5. The germline V gene (reference sequence) sets CDR1 to LGHDT and CDR2 to YNNKEL. Its CDR3 holds 16 amino acids, cysteine through phenylalanine. Only the CDR3 region is kept as DNA, spanning 48 bases read in frame from base 1.

This specimen consisted of peripheral blood, obtained on day 0 of AZD1222 vaccination. This sequence uses TRBV3-1 (or the pseudogene TRBV3-2) and TRBJ2-1; TRBD1 lines up with 11 middle nucleotides. The source is an adult in good health. The CDR3 loop reads CASSHWDRGAYNEQFF. The bases are TGTGCCAGCAGCCATTGGGACAGGGGGGCATACAATGAGCAGTTCTTC.